This T cell receptor (beta chain) was recorded in a study of T cell responses to AZD1222 COVID-19 vaccine. Study-level results: Regions 160-218 and 743-854 dominated among vaccine-associated CD4 TCRs spanning spike.

Germline V gene sequence: CDR1 MNHEY, CDR2 SVGAGI. The CDR3 extends over 13 amino acids. V was clipped by 6 bases and J by 6 bases, with 12 bases between them. The protocol was immunoSEQ multiplex PCR, while the TCRdb copy is restricted to in-frame clones and leaves out a portion. This sample yields about 86,000 clones, of which roughly 90% are seen a single time; 6% to 7.5% belongs to the top ten. Of note for this clone: The antigen is unknown.

This rearrangement joins TRBV6-5 to TRBJ2-1; weak D call: TRBD1 (6 bases). The material was peripheral blood, obtained 28 days after the second AZD1222 dose. The receptor comes from an adult who received the AZD1222 COVID-19 vaccine. CDR3 nucleotide sequence: TGTGCCAGCAGCAGGGGAGAGGCCAATGAGCAGTTCTTC. It translates to CASSRGEANEQFF.